Described below is a single TCR beta chain sequence and its context. The data stem from a study of blood T cell repertoires in COVID-19. Clones were sequenced by immunoSEQ multiplex PCR, and TCRdb holds only the in-frame ones, with some missing. This sample has 120,000 to 150,000 clones, with around four fifths found just once. Germline CDR1 reads MDHEN; CDR2 reads SYDVKM. The CDR3 consists of 14 residues. The ends lost 5 bases at V and 7 bases at J; junction bases unmatched: 5. This chain uses TRBV28 with TRBJ1-6, with 7 bases matching TRBD1. Material: peripheral blood. This TCR came from a human donor in a cohort sampled during active COVID-19. CDR3 protein: CASSQQGWNSPLHF. The CDR3 bases are TGTGCCAGCAGTCAACAGGGGTGGAATTCACCCCTCCACTTT.